This T cell receptor (beta chain) was sequenced in a study of post-analysis software for immune sequencing data. Points on this clonotype: Its antigen remains unknown.

The library was made from cDNA and included unique molecular identifiers. TCRdb reprocessed the PCR reads with MiXCR, giving one entry per CDR3 protein. Of about 460,000 distinct CDR3 sequences in the sample, roughly 45% were seen once. Regarding the study as a whole: In patients, about 5 TRBV segments were more frequent than in controls, with TRBV5-6, TRBV5-1 and TRBV20-1 among them.

CDR1 is SGHRS, CDR2 YFSETQ, per germline. The CDR3 is 15 amino acids. The V and J ends lost 4 bases and 0 bases respectively, with 11 bases between them. The sequencing input was blood. The chain recombines TRBV5-1 with TRBJ2-1; D is unresolved. The sequence derives from a girl aged 5-17 years with multiple sclerosis. The CDR3 DNA reads as TGCGCCAGCAGCCCAATTCCAGGCTCCTACAATGAGCAGTTCTTC. The encoded protein is CASSPIPGSYNEQFF.